This entry concerns a single TCR beta chain. Its antigen is still unknown. Clones were sequenced by immunoSEQ multiplex PCR, and TCRdb holds only the in-frame ones, with some missing. The data hold about 94,000 clones, with more than 85% observed a single time. This specimen belongs to a study of graft-versus-host responses after intestinal transplantation. In the study overall: The transplants performed in recipients were multivisceral, liver-intestinal, or isolated intestinal. Tacrolimus and steroids were given for about three years to all recipients after anti-thymocyte globulin induction.

Germline lookup yields CDR1 LNHDA and CDR2 SQIVND (reference sequence). There are 14 residues in the CDR3. Deletions cut 1 base from V and 8 bases from J, with 12 bases between. General study points: Ileal or blood samples showed some GvH clones first, and such clones were also found in recipient marrow.

This chain connects TRBV19 to TRBJ2-1, with a weak D call TRBD1 (5 bases). The input for sequencing was unstimulated CD8+ T cells sorted from spleen or lymph node cells, taken before intestinal transplant. The TCR comes from a human donor who received an intestinal transplant. Here the CDR3 DNA reads TGTGCCAGTAGTATAGGACATTTCAGGGATGAGCAGTTCTTC. Protein: CASSIGHFRDEQFF.